These 20 T cell receptor beta chains share one sample of origin, sequenced in a study of early T cells in non-severe SARS-CoV-2 infection. MiXCR, run by TCRdb on the 5' RACE reads, gives a single entry per CDR3 protein. The sample holds more than 50,000 distinct CDR3 sequences, roughly 12% seen once. Material: whole blood. The receptors here all came from an adult who was a healthcare worker with PCR-confirmed SARS-CoV-2 infection or an uninfected control (not recorded which).

The genes are TRBV6-5 and TRBJ1-4; 9 nucleotides match TRBD1. V trimming: 2 bases; J trimming: 7 bases; junction bases outside the gene matches: 14. Germline CDR1 and CDR2: MNHEY and SVGAGI. This CDR3 comprises 18 residues. In nucleotides, the CDR3 is TGTGCCAGCAGTTACATCCGGGACAGGGTCGGTTCCGGTGAAAAACTGTTTTTT. Translation: CASSYIRDRVGSGEKLFF.

This clonotype was observed a handful of times. The chain employs TRBV28 and TRBJ1-2, with TRBD1 as a possible D gene (5 bases). Trimming cost V 2 bases and J 2 bases, with 21 bases left between them. Per germline, CDR1 MDHEN and CDR2 SYDVKM. The CDR3 covers 18 residues. CDR3 residues: CASSLGSVSGPQNYGYTF. For the CDR3, the DNA is TGTGCCAGCAGTTTAGGATCGGTATCAGGGCCTCAGAACTATGGCTACACCTTC.

This clonotype has a count of ten or more. The V gene is TRBV3-1, the J gene TRBJ2-4; no reliable D call. Trimming pared 6 bases from V and 3 bases from J, leaving 12 bases between. The CDR3 covers 14 residues. Germline CDR1 and CDR2: LGHDT and YNNKEL (reference sequence). This CDR3 reads CASSWSRGKNIQYF. The CDR3 coding sequence is TGTGCCAGCAGTTGGAGTAGAGGCAAAAACATTCAGTACTTC.

The gene calls are TRBV20-1 and TRBJ2-4; TRBD2 agrees at 10 bases. The CDR3 loop spans 15 amino acids. V was pared by 6 bases and J by 2 bases, with 7 bases of the junction left unmatched. Germline V gene data show CDR1 as DFQATT and CDR2 as SNEGSKA (reference sequence). The CDR3 loop reads CSALPSGGTKNIQYF. The CDR3 bases are TGCAGTGCCTTACCTAGCGGGGGAACCAAAAACATTCAGTACTTC.

This clonotype was observed a few times. The chain joins TRBV29-1 to TRBJ2-1; 9 bases match TRBD1. Germline V gene lookup returns CDR1 SQVTM and CDR2 ANQGSEA. With 7 bases clipped from V and 7 bases from J, the junction kept 8 bases outside the gene matches. CDR3 size: 13 residues. DNA of the CDR3: TGCAGCGCACACAGGGGGCGCGATAATGAGCAGTTCTTC. Translating it yields CSAHRGRDNEQFF.

This clonotype was seen ten or more times. The chain carries TRBV7-9 and TRBJ1-5; D gene uncertain. Germline CDR1 SEHNR, CDR2 FQNEAQ (reference sequence). The CDR3 is made up of 14 amino acids. Trimming shortened V by 2 bases and J by 2 bases, and 7 bases separated the two germline ends. CDR3 DNA sequence: TGTGCCAGCAGCTTACGGGTGGGCAATCAGCCCCAGCATTTT. It codes for CASSLRVGNQPQHF.

This chain uses TRBV12-3 or TRBV12-4 with TRBJ1-2, with a tentative D call TRBD1 (6 bases). The CDR3 has 13 amino acids. The germline V and J ends were trimmed by 3 bases and 4 bases, with 9 bases remaining between them. The CDR3 coding sequence is TGTGCCAGCAGTTTTAAGGGGGGCTATGGCTACACCTTC. Protein product: CASSFKGGYGYTF.

This clonotype was seen many times. The V gene is TRBV15, the J gene TRBJ2-5; D is perhaps TRBD2 (6 bases). The CDR3 runs 16 residues. Looked up from germline, CDR1 is LNHNV and CDR2 is YYDKDF (reference sequence). Trimming removed 4 bases at V and 1 base at J, with 16 bases between. In DNA form, the CDR3 reads TGTGCCACCAGCACTTCCGGGAGATATTCCCAAGAGACCCAGTACTTC. This sequence encodes CATSTSGRYSQETQYF.

As regards this clonotype: The junction departs from germline at one end; a sequencing error may be responsible. The chain carries TRBV7-2 and TRBJ1-6, with no clear D. The CDR3 loop spans 13 amino acids. CDR1 SGHTA and CDR2 FQGNSA come from the germline V gene. The CDR3 DNA reads as TGTGCCAGCAGCGGAAATCTTAATTCACCCCCCCACTTT. It is translated as CASSGNLNSPPHF.

This chain links TRBV5-5 with TRBJ1-1, with 10 bases aligning to TRBD1. Trimming removed 4 bases from V and 7 bases from J; junction bases left unmatched: 7. The CDR3 sequence is 14 residues long. Germline CDR1 is SGHKS and CDR2 is YYEKEE (reference sequence). Here the CDR3 reads CASSGWDRGFEAFF. CDR3 coding DNA: TGTGCCAGCAGCGGGTGGGACAGGGGTTTTGAAGCTTTCTTT.

This clonotype was recorded many times. The chain employs TRBV28 and TRBJ2-1, with TRBD2 matching over 12 bases. Germline CDR1 and CDR2: MDHEN and SYDVKM. This CDR3 is 16 amino acids long. V was pared by 4 bases and J by 7 bases, with 8 bases of the junction left unmatched. CDR3: CASSSLAGGGRNEQFF. The CDR3 bases are TGTGCCAGCAGTTCACTAGCGGGAGGTGGTAGGAATGAGCAGTTCTTC.

Remarks on this clonotype: One base away lies a much larger clone, so this may be a sequencing read error. The chain has TRBV12-3 or TRBV12-4 and TRBJ2-1; tentatively, D is TRBD2 (5 bases). V was cut by 3 bases and J by 12 bases, with 12 bases left in between. This CDR3 region has 12 residues. The CDR3 sequence: CASSLVSEGQFF. The CDR3 bases are TGTGCCAGCAGTTTGGTTTCAGAGGGGCAGTTCTTC.

The V and J genes are TRBV27 and TRBJ2-3, with D perhaps TRBD1 (5 bases). The length of the CDR3 is 15 residues. Trimming pared 4 bases from V and 2 bases from J, leaving 13 bases between. Germline lookup yields CDR1 MNHEY and CDR2 SMNVEV (reference sequence). The CDR3 DNA follows: TGTGCCAGCAGTTGGACAAGGGCAGACACAGATACGCAGTATTTT. As protein: CASSWTRADTDTQYF.

This clonotype was found many times. V is TRBV4-2 and J is TRBJ2-5; 10 bases match TRBD2. CDR3 length equals 17 residues. The ends lost 4 bases at V and 2 bases at J; junction bases unmatched: 10. CDR1 and CDR2 from the germline V gene are LGHNA and YNFKEQ. The CDR3 DNA follows: TGTGCCAGCAGCCCGCCGGCGGCTAGCGGGGGACAAGAGACCCAGTACTTC. Translated: CASSPPAASGGQETQYF.

The chain combines TRBV5-6 with TRBJ2-1; 14 positions agree with TRBD2. Germline loops: CDR1 SGHDT, CDR2 YYEEEE. V lost 4 bases and J lost 8; bases outside the gene matches: 8. This CDR3 is 16 amino acids long. The CDR3 nucleotides read TGTGCCAGCAGCCCTACCGGGACTAGCGGGAGCTATGAGCAGTTCTTC. Its protein is CASSPTGTSGSYEQFF.

This chain connects TRBV6-1 to TRBJ2-6, with D possibly being TRBD1 (6 bases). CDR3 length: 15 residues. V was shortened by 5 bases and J by 0 bases, with 8 bases between the two germline ends. CDR1 MNHNS and CDR2 SASEGT come from the germline V gene. The CDR3 sequence is CASSYRVSGANVLTF. CDR3 DNA: TGTGCCAGCAGTTACAGGGTCTCTGGGGCCAACGTCCTGACTTTC.

This sequence joins TRBV20-1 and TRBJ2-5; D perhaps matches TRBD2 (6 bases). The CDR3 length is 13 residues. V lost 5 bases and J 4 bases, leaving 14 bases between the germline ends. Germline CDR1 and CDR2: DFQATT and SNEGSKA (reference sequence). This CDR3 reads CSAERREGETQYF. CDR3 sequence (DNA): TGCAGTGCTGAAAGGAGGGAAGGAGAGACCCAGTACTTC.

This clonotype was seen once. CDR3 DNA: TGCGCCAGCAGCTTGGTGCGGGGGGAAGATACGCAGTATTTT. Residues: CASSLVRGEDTQYF. The chain uses TRBV5-1 and TRBJ2-3; 8 nucleotides line up with TRBD2. V trimming: 0 bases; J trimming: 5 bases; junction bases outside the gene matches: 2. CDR1 and CDR2 (germline): SGHRS, YFSETQ. This CDR3 contains 14 residues.

This clonotype was detected a few times. The V and J genes are TRBV3-1 and TRBJ2-7; the D gene is possibly TRBD2 (6 bases). Germline V gene data show CDR1 as LGHDT and CDR2 as YNNKEL (reference sequence). The CDR3 extends over 14 amino acids. V lost 2 bases to trimming and J lost 6 bases, with 14 bases between them. The CDR3 region is CASSQRGAGGEQYF. CDR3 coding DNA: TGTGCCAGCAGCCAACGAGGGGCCGGGGGCGAGCAGTACTTC.

The chain recombines TRBV28 with TRBJ2-1; 8 bases are a match to TRBD1. V was pared by 2 bases and J by 5 bases, with 5 bases of the junction left unmatched. Germline CDR1 MDHEN, CDR2 SYDVKM. The CDR3 consists of 15 residues. CDR3 sequence (DNA): TGTGCCAGCAGTTTAGCGACAGGGGCTAACAATGAGCAGTTCTTC. Translation gives CASSLATGANNEQFF.